The T cell receptor (beta chain) under discussion was sequenced for a study of cytomegalovirus exposure and HLA in healthy donors. Study results and limitations: The study put 150 to 200 TCR beta chains on its list as cytomegalovirus-associated.

The donors were part of the roughly 120-subject validation cohort, which stood apart from the approximately 670-subject first cohort. Produced via immunoSEQ multiplex PCR; TCRdb's table is partial and in-frame only. Of 200,000 to 250,000 clones detected, roughly 84% appear once; the ten largest clones hold approximately 2%. This CDR3 is 15 amino acids long. The V segment lost 3 bases and the J segment 4 bases; nucleotides outside the gene matches: 4. Germline values: CDR1 SGHNT, CDR2 YYREEE (reference sequence). As for this clone: Its specificity is unknown.

The source material was PBMCs. The chain combines TRBV5-4 with TRBJ2-2, with 9 bases aligning to TRBD1. This clonotype was sampled from a woman under 30 in good health and CMV-seropositive. CDR3 residues: CASSWDREATGELFF. In DNA, the CDR3 is TGTGCCAGCAGCTGGGACAGGGAGGCCACCGGGGAGCTGTTTTTT.